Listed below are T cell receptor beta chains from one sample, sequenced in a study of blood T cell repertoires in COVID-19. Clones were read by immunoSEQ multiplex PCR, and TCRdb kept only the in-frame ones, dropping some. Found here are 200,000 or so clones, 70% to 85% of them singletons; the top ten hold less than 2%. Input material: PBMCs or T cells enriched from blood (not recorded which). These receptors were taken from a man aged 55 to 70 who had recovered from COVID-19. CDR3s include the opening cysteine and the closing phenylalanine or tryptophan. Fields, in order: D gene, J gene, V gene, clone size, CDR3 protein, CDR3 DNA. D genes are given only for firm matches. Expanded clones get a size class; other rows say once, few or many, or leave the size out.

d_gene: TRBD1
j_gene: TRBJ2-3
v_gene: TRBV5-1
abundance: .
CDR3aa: CASSTDRGQTDTQYF
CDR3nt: TGCGCCAGCAGCACCGACAGGGGGCAAACAGATACGCAGTATTTT

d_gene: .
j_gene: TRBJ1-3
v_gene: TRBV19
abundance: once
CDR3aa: CASSRRQPRAGNTIYF
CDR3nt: TGTGCCAGTAGTAGACGACAGCCTAGGGCTGGAAACACCATATATTTT

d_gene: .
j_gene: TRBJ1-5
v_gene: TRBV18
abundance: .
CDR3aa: CASSPKAGRNSNQPQHF
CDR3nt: TGTGCCAGCTCACCAAAGGCAGGGCGAAATAGCAATCAGCCCCAGCATTTT

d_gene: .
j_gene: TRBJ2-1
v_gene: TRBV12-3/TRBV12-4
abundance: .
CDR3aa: CASNRGNEQFF
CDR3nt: TGTGCCAGCAACCGAGGCAATGAGCAGTTCTTC

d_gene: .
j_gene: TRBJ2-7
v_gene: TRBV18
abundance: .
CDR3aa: CASSPRSTDEQYF
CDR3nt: TGTGCCAGCTCACCTAGGTCGACAGACGAGCAGTACTTC

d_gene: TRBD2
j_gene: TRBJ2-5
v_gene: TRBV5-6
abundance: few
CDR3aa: CASSKTGGQETQYF
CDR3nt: TGTGCCAGCAGCAAGACGGGGGGACAAGAGACCCAGTACTTC

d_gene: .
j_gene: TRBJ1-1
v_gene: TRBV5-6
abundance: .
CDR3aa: CASSLQGGGLGTEAFF
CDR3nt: TGTGCCAGCAGCCTACAGGGCGGTGGATTGGGCACTGAAGCTTTCTTT

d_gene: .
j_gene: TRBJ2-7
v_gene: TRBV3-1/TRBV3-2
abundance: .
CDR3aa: CASSQEGPGRRGYEQYF
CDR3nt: TGTGCCAGCAGCCAAGAGGGGCCAGGCCGACGAGGCTACGAGCAGTACTTC

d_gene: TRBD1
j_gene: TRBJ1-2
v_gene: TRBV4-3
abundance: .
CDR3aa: CASSPGQGAGGYTF
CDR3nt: TGCGCCAGCAGCCCCGGACAGGGGGCTGGGGGCTACACCTTC

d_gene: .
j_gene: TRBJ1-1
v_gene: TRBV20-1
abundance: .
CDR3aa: CSASSGNTEAFF
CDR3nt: TGCAGTGCTAGTAGCGGAAACACTGAAGCTTTCTTT

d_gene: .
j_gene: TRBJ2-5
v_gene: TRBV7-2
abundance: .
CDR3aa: CASSWPWGPHQETQYF
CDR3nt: TGTGCCAGCAGCTGGCCCTGGGGGCCTCACCAAGAGACCCAGTACTTC

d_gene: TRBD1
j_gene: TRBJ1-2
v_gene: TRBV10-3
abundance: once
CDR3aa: CAIRAGGERKGYTF
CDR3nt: TGTGCCATCAGGGCAGGGGGCGAACGGAAGGGCTACACCTTC

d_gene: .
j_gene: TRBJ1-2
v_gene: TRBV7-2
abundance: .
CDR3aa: CASSPLYGYTF
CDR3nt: TGTGCCAGCAGCCCACTTTATGGCTACACCTTC

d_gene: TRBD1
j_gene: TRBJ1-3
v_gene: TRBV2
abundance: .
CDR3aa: CASSNPGQGSRNTIYF
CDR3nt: TGTGCCAGCAGTAATCCGGGACAGGGATCCCGGAACACCATATATTTT

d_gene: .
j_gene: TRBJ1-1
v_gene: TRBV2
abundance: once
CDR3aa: CASSEGYTEAFF
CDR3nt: TGTGCCAGCAGCGAGGGTTACACTGAAGCTTTCTTT

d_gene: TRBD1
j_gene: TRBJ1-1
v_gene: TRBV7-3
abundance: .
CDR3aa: CASSRQGSTEAFF
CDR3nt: TGTGCCAGCAGCAGACAGGGGAGTACTGAAGCTTTCTTT

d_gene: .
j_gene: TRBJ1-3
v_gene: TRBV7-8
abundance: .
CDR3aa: CASSFVANSGNTIYF
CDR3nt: TGTGCCAGCAGCTTCGTAGCCAACTCTGGAAACACCATATATTTT

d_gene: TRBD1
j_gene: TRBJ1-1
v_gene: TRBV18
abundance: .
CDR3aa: CASSPRGQGGITEAFF
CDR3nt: TGTGCCAGCTCACCCCGCGGACAGGGTGGAATAACTGAAGCTTTCTTT

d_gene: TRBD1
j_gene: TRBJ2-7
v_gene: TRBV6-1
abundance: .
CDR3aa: CASSVSLRTGRSSYEQYF
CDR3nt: TGTGCCAGCAGTGTTAGCCTGCGGACAGGGCGAAGCTCCTACGAGCAGTACTTC

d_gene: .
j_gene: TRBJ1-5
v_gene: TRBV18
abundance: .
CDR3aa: CASSPTPGQSVNQPQHF
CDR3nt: TGTGCCAGCTCACCGACGCCCGGACAGAGCGTCAATCAGCCCCAGCATTTT

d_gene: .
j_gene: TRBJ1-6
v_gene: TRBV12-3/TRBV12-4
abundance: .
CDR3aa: CASSPTGSPLHF
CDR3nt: TGTGCCAGCAGCCCAACAGGGTCACCCCTCCACTTT

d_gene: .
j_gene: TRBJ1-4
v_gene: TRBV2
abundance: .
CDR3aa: CASTPEATNEKLFF
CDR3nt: TGTGCCAGCACCCCAGAGGCAACTAATGAAAAACTGTTTTTT

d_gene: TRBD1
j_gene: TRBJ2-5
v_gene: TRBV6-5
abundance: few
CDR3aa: CASSRQGMAQETQYF
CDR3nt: TGTGCCAGCAGTCGACAGGGGATGGCTCAAGAGACCCAGTACTTC

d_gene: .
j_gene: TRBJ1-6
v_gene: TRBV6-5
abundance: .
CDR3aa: CASRPQGFGNSPLHF
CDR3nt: TGTGCCAGCAGGCCACAGGGTTTTGGTAATTCACCCCTCCACTTT

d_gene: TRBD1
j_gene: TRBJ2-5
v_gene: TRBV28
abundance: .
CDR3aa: CASSPTGMGETQYF
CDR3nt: TGTGCCAGCAGCCCGACAGGGATGGGAGAGACCCAGTACTTC

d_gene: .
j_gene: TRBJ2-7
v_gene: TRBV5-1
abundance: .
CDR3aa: CASSPSGGISYEQYF
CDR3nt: TGCGCCAGCAGCCCCTCGGGCGGGATCTCCTACGAGCAGTACTTC

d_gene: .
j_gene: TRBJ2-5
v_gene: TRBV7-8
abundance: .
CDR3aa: CASSIRTGQETQYF
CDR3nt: TGTGCCAGCAGCATTCGTACAGGGCAAGAGACCCAGTACTTC

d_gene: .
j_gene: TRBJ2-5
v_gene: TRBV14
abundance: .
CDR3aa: CASSQGGIPQETQYF
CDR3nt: TGTGCCAGCAGCCAAGGAGGGATACCGCAAGAGACCCAGTACTTC

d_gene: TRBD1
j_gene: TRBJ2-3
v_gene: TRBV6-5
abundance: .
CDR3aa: CASSRDRDPDTQYF
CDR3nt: TGTGCCAGCAGCCGAGACAGGGACCCAGATACGCAGTATTTT

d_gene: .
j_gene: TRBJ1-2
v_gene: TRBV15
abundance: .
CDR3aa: CATSGDAIYGYTF
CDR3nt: TGTGCCACCAGCGGAGACGCGATCTATGGCTACACCTTC

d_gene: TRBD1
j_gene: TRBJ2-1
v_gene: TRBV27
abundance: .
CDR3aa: CASSQDRELYNEQFF
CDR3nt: TGTGCCAGCAGTCAAGACAGGGAACTCTACAATGAGCAGTTCTTC

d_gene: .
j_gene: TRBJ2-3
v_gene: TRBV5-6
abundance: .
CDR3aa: CASSLVLGADTQYF
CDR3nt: TGTGCCAGCAGCTTGGTTCTAGGGGCAGATACGCAGTATTTT

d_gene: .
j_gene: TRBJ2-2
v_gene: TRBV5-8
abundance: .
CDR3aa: CATEQARGTGELFF
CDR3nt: TGTGCCACGGAACAGGCCCGAGGCACCGGGGAGCTGTTTTTT

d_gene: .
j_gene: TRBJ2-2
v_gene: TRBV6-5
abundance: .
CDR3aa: CASSYSRGNTGELFF
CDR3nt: TGTGCCAGCAGTTACTCTAGGGGAAACACCGGGGAGCTGTTTTTT

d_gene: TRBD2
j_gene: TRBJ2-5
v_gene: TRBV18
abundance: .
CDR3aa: CASSQGLAETQYF
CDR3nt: TGTGCCAGCTCACAAGGACTAGCTGAGACCCAGTACTTC

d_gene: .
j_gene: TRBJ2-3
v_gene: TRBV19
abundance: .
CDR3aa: CASSKGGSTGTQYF
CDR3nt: TGTGCCAGTAGTAAGGGAGGTTCGACGGGTACGCAGTATTTT

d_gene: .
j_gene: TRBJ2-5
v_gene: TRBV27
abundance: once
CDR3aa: CASSPRPTDQETQYF
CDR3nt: TGTGCCAGCAGTCCCCGGCCGACAGACCAAGAGACCCAGTACTTC

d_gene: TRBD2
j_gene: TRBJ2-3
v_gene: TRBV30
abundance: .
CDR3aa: CAWSRLRPGLAGDTQYF
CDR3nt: TGTGCCTGGAGTCGACTGAGACCGGGACTAGCAGGAGATACGCAGTATTTT

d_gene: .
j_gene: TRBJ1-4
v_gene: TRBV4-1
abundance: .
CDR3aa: CASSQDKAGLFGEKLFF
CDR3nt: TGCGCCAGCAGCCAAGATAAGGCGGGGTTGTTTGGGGAAAAACTGTTTTTT

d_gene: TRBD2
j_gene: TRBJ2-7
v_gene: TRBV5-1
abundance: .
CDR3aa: CASSLASGTYEQYF
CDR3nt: TGCGCCAGCAGCTTGGCCAGCGGGACCTACGAGCAGTACTTC

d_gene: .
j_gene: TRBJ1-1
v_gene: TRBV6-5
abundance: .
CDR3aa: CASSYDRNLNTEAFF
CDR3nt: TGTGCCAGCAGTTACGATAGAAACTTGAACACTGAAGCTTTCTTT

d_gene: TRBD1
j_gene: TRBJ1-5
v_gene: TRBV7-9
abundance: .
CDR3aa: CASSLNGWAGGAEQPQHF
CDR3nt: TGTGCCAGCAGCTTAAACGGTTGGGCAGGGGGCGCGGAACAGCCCCAGCATTTT

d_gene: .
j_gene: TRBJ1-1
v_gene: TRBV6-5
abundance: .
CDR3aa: CASSDIAGVDTEAFF
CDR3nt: TGTGCCAGCAGCGATATAGCCGGAGTCGACACTGAAGCTTTCTTT

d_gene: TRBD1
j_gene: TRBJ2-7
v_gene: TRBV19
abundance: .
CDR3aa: CASSFGQAYEQYF
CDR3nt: TGTGCCAGTAGTTTCGGACAGGCCTACGAGCAGTACTTC

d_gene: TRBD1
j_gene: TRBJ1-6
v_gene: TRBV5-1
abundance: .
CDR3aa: CASSLGLGQGNSPLHF
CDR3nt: TGCGCCAGCAGCTTGGGATTGGGACAGGGTAATTCACCCCTCCACTTT

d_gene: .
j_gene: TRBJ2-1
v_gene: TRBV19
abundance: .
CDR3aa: CASRGLGQGNYNEQFF
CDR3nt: TGTGCCAGTAGGGGCCTGGGGCAGGGGAACTACAATGAGCAGTTCTTC

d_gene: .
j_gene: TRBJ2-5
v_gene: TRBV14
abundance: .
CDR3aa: CASSQGLSVRETQYF
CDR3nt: TGTGCCAGCAGCCAAGGCCTTAGCGTAAGAGAGACCCAGTACTTC

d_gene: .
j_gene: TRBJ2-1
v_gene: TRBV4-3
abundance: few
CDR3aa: CASSQGGGFDEQFF
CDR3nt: TGCGCCAGCAGCCAAGGAGGAGGGTTCGATGAGCAGTTCTTC

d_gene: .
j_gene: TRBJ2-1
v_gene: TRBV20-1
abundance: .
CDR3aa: CSASDGGSSYNEQFF
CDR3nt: TGCAGTGCTAGTGATGGTGGGAGCTCCTACAATGAGCAGTTCTTC

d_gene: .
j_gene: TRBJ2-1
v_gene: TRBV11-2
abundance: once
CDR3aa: CASSVSQNSYNEQFF
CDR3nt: TGTGCCAGCAGCGTATCCCAGAACAGTTACAATGAGCAGTTCTTC

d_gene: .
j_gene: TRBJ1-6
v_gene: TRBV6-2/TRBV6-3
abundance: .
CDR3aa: CASSSPDWSSYNSPLHF
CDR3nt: TGTGCCAGCAGTTCCCCGGACTGGAGCTCCTATAATTCACCCCTCCACTTT